This T cell receptor beta chain originates from a study of blood T cell repertoires in COVID-19 (dated by TCRdb to 2019 to 2021). For the wider study: Samples covering the acute and convalescent phases of COVID-19 were provided by collaborators in the United States, Italy and Spain. The sample metadata nearly always contained a de-identified subject ID, COVID-19 status, age in years and sex. A freely available public database, intended as a resource for researchers studying the immune response to SARS-CoV-2, is where the repertoires were released. HLA class I and class II types, where available, came from metadata supplied by the sample provider rather than from assay-based typing. Samples were obtained from the ongoing ImmuneRACE study (first 160 participants) and from roughly 1,300 subjects provided by 6 global collaborators. Subjects who had been exposed to COVID-19, were actively infected with it, or had recovered from it provided the deeply sampled blood TCRbeta repertoires that made up the dataset. The prospective study material was composed of cDNA or gDNA derived from T cells, B-cell-depleted T cells, or PBMCs. General findings and caveats noted by the study authors: The amount of clinical and demographic metadata varied by source and participant and was provided uncurated.

The immunoSEQ Assay, a bias-controlled multiplex PCR, was used to amplify TCRbeta CDR3 regions from genomic DNA. Concerning the study's data processing: Nucleated cell counts per sample were estimated from amplification of reference gene primers within the assay. To quantify the absolute abundance of each unique TCRbeta CDR3 rearrangement, sequence reads were collapsed and filtered. Productive Simpson clonality was computed per sample as the square root of Simpson's diversity index over productive rearrangements. TCRdb holds this immuneACCESS table with in-frame rearrangements only. Some clones are missing; in checked studies, unresolved V genes explain under half, and the rest has no known cause. V and J calls and clone size are those listed in that table; D and trimming were worked out from the DNA. The sample table contains approximately 200,000 clones; only one count was recorded for roughly four fifths of them. The leading ten clones occupy roughly 12% of the sample.

From a lookup of the germline V gene, CDR1 and CDR2 are MNHEY and SVGAGI. The junction carries 7 bases between V and J, which are trimmed by 0 bases and 1 base respectively. There are 15 amino acids in the CDR3, from cysteine to phenylalanine inclusive. Solely the CDR3 DNA is kept, with 45 bases framed from the first base. Enrolling through a virtual design, the prospective study's participants ranged in age from roughly 18 to 90 years and lived across about two dozen United States geographic areas. Cohort assignment in the prospective study relied on participant-reported clinical history from a screening survey and a study questionnaire. Recovered participants in ImmuneRACE Cohort 3 were defined as having two consecutive negative NP/OP PCR tests, clearance from a healthcare professional, or resolution of symptoms. Each participant in the prospective study had whole blood, serum and a nasopharyngeal or oropharyngeal swab collected by mobile phlebotomists. Additional blood draws and questionnaires over an approximately two-month period could optionally be provided by prospective study participants. Blood samples from the prospective study were shipped frozen or at room temperature prior to DNA extraction.

On this clone: The clone's antigen remains unknown. Base qualities are missing; no much larger clone stands one base away.

This chain joins TRBV6-5 to TRBJ2-1, with the D segment identity uncertain. The TCR comes from a middle-aged man who had recovered from COVID-19. Sample: PBMCs or T cells enriched from blood (not recorded which). The nucleotides are TGTGCCAGCAGTTACTCATGGGCGTCCTACAATGAGCAGTTCTTC. Its coded protein is CASSYSWASYNEQFF.